Sequencing of this TCR beta chain was carried out in a study of T cell clonotyping in hematopoietic cell transplantation (dated by TCRdb to about 2021). Background on the whole study: Recipient samples taken before transplant were obtained following cytoreduction. Recruitment of patients was conducted between September 2015 and early 2017, and follow-up was continued until late 2020 or death. In the study, 135 blood samples were gathered from roughly 40 consecutive transplant recipients and their related donors. Beyond this particular receptor, the publication reports: After transplant, TCR diversity in recipients dropped, and pathologically expanded clonotypes increased progressively from day 30 to day 180. Donor and pretransplant recipient Inverse Simpson Index values predicted broader posttransplant TCR repertoire diversity. The sample size was limited and the cells went unsorted, which meant the CD4 and CD8 repertoire contributions could not be told apart. Just a small fraction of recipient repertoires overlapped with donor repertoires, and more than 95% appeared de novo at the given depth.

Trimming accounts for 2 bases at V and 4 bases at J, while the number of junction bases matched to no gene is 5. The CDR3 spans 14 residues, from the cysteine through the phenylalanine. This entry keeps only the CDR3 DNA: 42 bases, framed from base 1. The germline V gene yields MNHEY for CDR1 and SVGAGI for CDR2. In the paper's terms, the time point label means: recipient sample about 28 days before transplant, after cytoreduction. Recipient blood was collected about 28 days before transplant and at days 30, 100 and 180 after transplant. Using Nuclei Lysis Solution, genomic DNA was extracted from unfractionated peripheral blood mononuclear cells that were either fresh or cryopreserved. For this clone: Its antigen target is currently unknown. Per-nucleotide qualities are absent, and no much larger clonotype sits a single base away.

With the immunoSEQ assay, which is a bias-controlled multiplex PCR relying on V- and J-specific primers, TCR beta CDR3 regions were amplified from genomic DNA. A proprietary barcode and Illumina adapter sequences were added to the CDR3 amplicons in a second PCR step. An Illumina MiSeq instrument was used for sequencing of the CDR3 libraries. Turning to the authors' computational methods: Export and quality control were performed with immunoSEQ Analyzer 3.0, and downstream analyses were performed with R Bioconductor and Immunarch. Only productive rearrangements in the normalized downsampled data set went into calculating the repertoire metrics. In the normalized cohort, a clonotype counted as pathologically expanded if the clonotype was larger than 5 templates. Repertoire diversity was measured with the Inverse Simpson Index. The non-normalized data set was used for CMV-specificity analyses so that all clonotypes could be captured. TCRdb stores this immuneACCESS table with in-frame sequences only. Part of the clones is absent; in the studies checked, under half of the shortfall reflects unresolved V genes, and no reason is known for the rest. V and J calls plus clone size are reproduced from that table; the DNA served to infer D and trimming. Present in this sample are 25,000 to 30,000 clones, approximately 77% of which were seen just once. The ten largest account for approximately 1.7% of the sample.

This specimen consisted of peripheral blood mononuclear cells, obtained before stem cell transplant. The receptor comes from a middle-aged man with acute myeloid leukemia. Some clones in this sample may be carry-over from other donors' samples. Rearrangement joined TRBV6-5 to TRBJ2-7; 7 bases in between match TRBD1. The DNA is TGTGCCAGCAGTTACGGGCAGGGGGTATACGAGCAGTACTTC. This is translated as CASSYGQGVYEQYF.